This TCR beta chain appears in the sequencing data of a study of T cells in Graves' hyperthyroidism and ophthalmopathy. Overall study context: Peripheral blood was drawn at first diagnosis, prior to all treatment.

As regards this clonotype: What it binds is unknown.

TCR beta CDR3 region amplification was performed from RNA transcripts. In the first-round RT-PCR of the TCR CDR3, the HTBI primer set was used. From the multiplex PCR reads, TCRdb called clonotypes with MiXCR, one entry per CDR3 protein. This sample carries 300,000 or so distinct CDR3 sequences, over 15% of them seen once, and the ten largest clones take roughly 49%. Orbital computed tomography and thyroid ultrasound, together with serum TRAb and thyroxine and clinical symptoms, were used for diagnoses. V gave up 3 bases and J gave up 5 bases, with 9 bases separating them. Germline CDR1 reads LNHDA; CDR2 reads SQIVND (reference sequence). The CDR3 consists of 13 residues. Broader study findings: Before onset, by a median of approximately 6.8 months, the model predicted ophthalmopathy. Expanded thyroid clonotypes (above 0.001) were mostly also found in blood.

The clonotype comes from a woman aged 45-65 years with Graves' hyperthyroidism. V and J are TRBV19 and TRBJ2-3, with a possible D match to TRBD2 (5 bases). Input material: blood. Written as DNA, the CDR3 is TGTGCCAGTAGTATGGGGAGAGGAGATACGCAGTATTTT. Translating gives CASSMGRGDTQYF.